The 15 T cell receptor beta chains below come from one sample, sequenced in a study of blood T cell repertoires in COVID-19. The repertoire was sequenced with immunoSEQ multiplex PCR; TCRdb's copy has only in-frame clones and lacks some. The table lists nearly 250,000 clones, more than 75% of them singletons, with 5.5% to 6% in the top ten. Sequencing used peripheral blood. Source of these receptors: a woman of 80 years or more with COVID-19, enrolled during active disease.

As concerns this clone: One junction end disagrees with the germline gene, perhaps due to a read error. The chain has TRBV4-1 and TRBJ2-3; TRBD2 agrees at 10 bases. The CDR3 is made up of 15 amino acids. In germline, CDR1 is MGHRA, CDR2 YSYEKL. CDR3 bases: TGCGCCAGCAGCCCCACCGGGACTAGCGTGGCCACAAAAAGCTTT. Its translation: CASSPTGTSVATKSF.

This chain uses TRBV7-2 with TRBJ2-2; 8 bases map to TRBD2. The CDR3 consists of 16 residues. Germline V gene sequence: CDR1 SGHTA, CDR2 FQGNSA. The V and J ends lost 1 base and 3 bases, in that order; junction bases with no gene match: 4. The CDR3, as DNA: TGTGCCAGCAGCTTAGATATAGCGGGGTACACCGGGGAGCTGTTTTTT. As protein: CASSLDIAGYTGELFF.

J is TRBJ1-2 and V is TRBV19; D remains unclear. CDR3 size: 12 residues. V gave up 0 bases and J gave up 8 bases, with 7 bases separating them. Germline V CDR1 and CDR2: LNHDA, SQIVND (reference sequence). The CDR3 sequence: CASSIDRGGYTF. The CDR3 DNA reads TGTGCCAGTAGTATAGACAGAGGAGGCTACACCTTC.

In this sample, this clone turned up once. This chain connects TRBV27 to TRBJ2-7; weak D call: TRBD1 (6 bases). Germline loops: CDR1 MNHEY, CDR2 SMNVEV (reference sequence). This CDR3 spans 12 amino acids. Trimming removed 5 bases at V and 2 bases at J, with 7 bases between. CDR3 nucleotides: TGTGCCAGCAGTCGGACAGCCTACGAGCAGTACTTC. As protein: CASSRTAYEQYF.

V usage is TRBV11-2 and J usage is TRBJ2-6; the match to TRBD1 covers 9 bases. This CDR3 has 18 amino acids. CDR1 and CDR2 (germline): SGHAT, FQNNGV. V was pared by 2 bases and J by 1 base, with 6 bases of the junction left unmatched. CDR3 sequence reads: CASSLTGTGTSGANVLTF. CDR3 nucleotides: TGTGCCAGCAGCTTAACCGGGACAGGGACTTCTGGGGCCAACGTCCTGACTTTC.

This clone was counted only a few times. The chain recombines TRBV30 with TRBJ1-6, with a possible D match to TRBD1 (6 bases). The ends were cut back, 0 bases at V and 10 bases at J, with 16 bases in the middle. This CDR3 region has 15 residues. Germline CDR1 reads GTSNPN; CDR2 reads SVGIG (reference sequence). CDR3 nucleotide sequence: TGTGCCTGGAGTGTTCCTACAGGGATAAGGTCACCCCTCCACTTT. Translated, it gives CAWSVPTGIRSPLHF.

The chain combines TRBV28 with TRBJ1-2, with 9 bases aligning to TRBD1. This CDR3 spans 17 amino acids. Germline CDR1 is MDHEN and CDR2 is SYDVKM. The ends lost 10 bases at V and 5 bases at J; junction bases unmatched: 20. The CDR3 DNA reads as TGTGCCACAAAGGGTGGGAGGGCCGGACAGGGGAAGTATGGCTACACCTTC. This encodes CATKGGRAGQGKYGYTF.

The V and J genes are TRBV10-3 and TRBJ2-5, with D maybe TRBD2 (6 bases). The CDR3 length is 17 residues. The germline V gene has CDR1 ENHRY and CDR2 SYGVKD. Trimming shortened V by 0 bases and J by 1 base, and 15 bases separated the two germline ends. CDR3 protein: CAISESDRLGGQETQYF. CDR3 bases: TGTGCCATCAGTGAGTCAGACCGACTAGGCGGCCAAGAGACCCAGTACTTC.

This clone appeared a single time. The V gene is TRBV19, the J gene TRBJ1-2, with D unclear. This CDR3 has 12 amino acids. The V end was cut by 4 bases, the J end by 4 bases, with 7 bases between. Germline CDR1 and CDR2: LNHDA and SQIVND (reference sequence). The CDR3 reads CASSSYVYGYTF. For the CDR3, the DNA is TGTGCCAGTAGTAGTTATGTCTATGGCTACACCTTC.

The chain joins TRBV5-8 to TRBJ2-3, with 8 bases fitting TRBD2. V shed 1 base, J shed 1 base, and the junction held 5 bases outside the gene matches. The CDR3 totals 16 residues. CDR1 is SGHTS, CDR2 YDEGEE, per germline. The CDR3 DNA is TGTGCCAGCAGCTTGTACGGGGGGGGCCGCACAGATACGCAGTATTTT. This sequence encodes CASSLYGGGRTDTQYF.

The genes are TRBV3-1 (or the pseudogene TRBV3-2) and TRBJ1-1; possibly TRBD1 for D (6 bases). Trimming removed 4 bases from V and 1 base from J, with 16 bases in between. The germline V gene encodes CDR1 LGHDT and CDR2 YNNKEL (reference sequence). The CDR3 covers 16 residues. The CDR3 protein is CASSRPPQQGNTEAFF. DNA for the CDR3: TGTGCCAGCAGCCGGCCCCCCCAACAGGGGAACACTGAAGCTTTCTTT.

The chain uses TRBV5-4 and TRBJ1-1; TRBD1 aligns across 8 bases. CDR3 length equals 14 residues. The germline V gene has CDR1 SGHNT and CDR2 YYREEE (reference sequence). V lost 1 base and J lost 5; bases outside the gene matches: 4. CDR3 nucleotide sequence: TGTGCCAGCAGCTTGAACAGGGGGGGGACTGAAGCTTTCTTT. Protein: CASSLNRGGTEAFF.

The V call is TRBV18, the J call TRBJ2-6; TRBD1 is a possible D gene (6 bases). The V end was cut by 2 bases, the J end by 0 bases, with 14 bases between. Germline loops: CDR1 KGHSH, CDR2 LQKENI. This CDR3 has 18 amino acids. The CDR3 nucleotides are TGTGCCAGCTCACCAAATCCAGGGGAGATCTCTGGGGCCAACGTCCTGACTTTC. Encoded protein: CASSPNPGEISGANVLTF.

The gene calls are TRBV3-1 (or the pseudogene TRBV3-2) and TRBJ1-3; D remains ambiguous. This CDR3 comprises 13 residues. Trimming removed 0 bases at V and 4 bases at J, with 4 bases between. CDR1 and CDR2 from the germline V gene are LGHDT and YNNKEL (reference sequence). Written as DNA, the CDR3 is TGTGCCAGCAGCCAAGATCGGGGAAACACCATATATTTT. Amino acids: CASSQDRGNTIYF.

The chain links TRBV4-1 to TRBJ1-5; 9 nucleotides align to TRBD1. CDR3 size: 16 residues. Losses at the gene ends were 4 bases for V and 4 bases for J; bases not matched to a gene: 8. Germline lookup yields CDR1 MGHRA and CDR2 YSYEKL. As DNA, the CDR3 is TGCGCCAGCAGCCCCCACCGGGACAGGGTAAATCAGCCCCAGCATTTT. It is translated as CASSPHRDRVNQPQHF.